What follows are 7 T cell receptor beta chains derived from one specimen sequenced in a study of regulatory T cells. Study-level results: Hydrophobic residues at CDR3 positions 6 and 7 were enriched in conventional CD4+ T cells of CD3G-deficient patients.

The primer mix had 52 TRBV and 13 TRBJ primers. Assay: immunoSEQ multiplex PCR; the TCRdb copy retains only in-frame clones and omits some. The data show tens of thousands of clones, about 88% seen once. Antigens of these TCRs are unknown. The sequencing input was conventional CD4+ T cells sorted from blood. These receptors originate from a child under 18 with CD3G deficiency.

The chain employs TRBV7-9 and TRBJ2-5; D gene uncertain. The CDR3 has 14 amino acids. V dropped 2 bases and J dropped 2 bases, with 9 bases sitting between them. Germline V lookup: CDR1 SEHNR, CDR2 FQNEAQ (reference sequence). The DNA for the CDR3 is TGTGCCAGCAGCTTACTCGGCAGACAAGAGACCCAGTACTTC. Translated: CASSLLGRQETQYF.

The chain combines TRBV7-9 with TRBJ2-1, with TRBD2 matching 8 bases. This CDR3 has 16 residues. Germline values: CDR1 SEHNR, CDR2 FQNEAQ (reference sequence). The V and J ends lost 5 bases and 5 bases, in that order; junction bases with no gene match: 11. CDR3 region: CASSAAFGRGDNEQFF. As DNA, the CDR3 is TGTGCCAGCAGCGCCGCTTTCGGGCGGGGGGACAATGAGCAGTTCTTC.

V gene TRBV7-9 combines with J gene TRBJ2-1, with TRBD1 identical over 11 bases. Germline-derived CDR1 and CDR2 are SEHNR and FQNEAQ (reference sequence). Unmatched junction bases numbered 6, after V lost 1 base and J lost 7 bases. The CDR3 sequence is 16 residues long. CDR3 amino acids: CASSLGVGTGGNEQFF. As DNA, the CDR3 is TGTGCCAGCAGCTTAGGTGTTGGGACAGGGGGGAATGAGCAGTTCTTC.

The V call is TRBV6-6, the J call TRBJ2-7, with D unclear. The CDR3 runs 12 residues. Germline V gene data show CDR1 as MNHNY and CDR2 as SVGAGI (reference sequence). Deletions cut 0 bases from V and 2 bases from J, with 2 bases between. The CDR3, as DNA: TGTGCCAGCAGTTACTCGACCTACGAGCAGTACTTC. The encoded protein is CASSYSTYEQYF.

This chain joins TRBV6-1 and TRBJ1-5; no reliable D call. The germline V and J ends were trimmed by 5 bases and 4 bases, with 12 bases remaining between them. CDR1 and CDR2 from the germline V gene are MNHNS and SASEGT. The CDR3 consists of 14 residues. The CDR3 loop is CASSSLLRNQPQHF. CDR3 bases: TGTGCCAGCAGTTCTCTTCTCCGTAATCAGCCCCAGCATTTT.

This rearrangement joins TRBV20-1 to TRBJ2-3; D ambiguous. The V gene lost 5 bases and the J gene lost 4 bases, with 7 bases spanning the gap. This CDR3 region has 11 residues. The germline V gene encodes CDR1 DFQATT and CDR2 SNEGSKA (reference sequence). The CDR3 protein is CSASIADTQYF. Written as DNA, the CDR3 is TGCAGTGCTTCCATAGCAGATACGCAGTATTTT.

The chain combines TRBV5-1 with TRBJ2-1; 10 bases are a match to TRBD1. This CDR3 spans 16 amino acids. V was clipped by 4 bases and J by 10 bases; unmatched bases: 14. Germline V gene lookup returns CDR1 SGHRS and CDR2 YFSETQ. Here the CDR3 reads CASSRGGETGGGEQFF. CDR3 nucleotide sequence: TGCGCCAGCAGCCGGGGGGGCGAGACAGGGGGCGGGGAGCAGTTCTTC.